A selection of T cell receptor beta chains follows, all from one sample in a study of blood T cell repertoires in COVID-19. Only in-frame clones appear in the TCRdb table, and some are missing; sequencing was by immunoSEQ multiplex PCR. In the table there are 200,000 to 250,000 clones, around nine tenths of which are singletons. Sequences were obtained from PBMCs or T cells enriched from blood (not recorded which). These receptors were obtained from a woman aged 45-65 years with acute COVID-19. The CDR3 runs from the conserved cysteine through the conserved F or W. The D gene is left open where the match is weak. Clone size is not always given. Where it is, it says once, few, many or a class for expanded clones.

CDR3 protein: CASSLVGSSYEQYF
CDR3 DNA: TGTGCCAGCAGCTTGGTGGGGAGCTCCTACGAGCAGTACTTC
clone size: -
J gene: TRBJ2-7
V gene: TRBV7-2
D gene: -

CDR3 protein: CASSPLRTGLGANVLTF
CDR3 DNA: TGTGCCAGCAGCCCCCTCAGGACAGGGCTAGGGGCCAACGTCCTGACTTTC
clone size: -
J gene: TRBJ2-6
V gene: TRBV5-4
D gene: TRBD1

CDR3 protein: CASSRRASGPNEQFF
CDR3 DNA: TGTGCCAGCAGCCGCAGGGCTAGCGGGCCCAATGAGCAGTTCTTC
clone size: -
J gene: TRBJ2-1
V gene: TRBV3-1/TRBV3-2
D gene: TRBD2

CDR3 protein: CASSPAGFTGAFPGFGELFF
CDR3 DNA: TGTGCCAGCTCCCCCGCCGGGTTCACAGGGGCCTTCCCAGGGTTCGGGGAGCTGTTTTTT
clone size: -
J gene: TRBJ2-2
V gene: TRBV28
D gene: TRBD1

CDR3 protein: CASSVAGYTEAFF
CDR3 DNA: TGTGCCAGCAGTGTGGCAGGGTACACTGAAGCTTTCTTT
clone size: -
J gene: TRBJ1-1
V gene: TRBV2
D gene: -

CDR3 protein: CASSRSGTDTQYF
CDR3 DNA: TGTGCCAGCAGTCGCTCGGGGACAGATACGCAGTATTTT
clone size: -
J gene: TRBJ2-3
V gene: TRBV11-3
D gene: -

CDR3 protein: CASSYGADFSGNTIYF
CDR3 DNA: TGTGCCAGCAGCTACGGCGCGGATTTTTCTGGAAACACCATATATTTT
clone size: -
J gene: TRBJ1-3
V gene: TRBV6-6
D gene: -

CDR3 protein: CASSQGQGADEAFF
CDR3 DNA: TGTGCCAGCAGCCAAGGTCAGGGGGCTGATGAAGCTTTCTTT
clone size: -
J gene: TRBJ1-1
V gene: TRBV4-2
D gene: TRBD1

CDR3 protein: CASSVDVSGGANTGELFF
CDR3 DNA: TGTGCCAGCAGCGTAGATGTTTCAGGGGGCGCAAACACCGGGGAGCTGTTTTTT
clone size: -
J gene: TRBJ2-2
V gene: TRBV9
D gene: TRBD1

CDR3 protein: CSVLTGGTANTGELFF
CDR3 DNA: TGCAGCGTTCTGACAGGGGGCACCGCGAACACCGGGGAGCTGTTTTTT
clone size: -
J gene: TRBJ2-2
V gene: TRBV29-1
D gene: TRBD1

CDR3 protein: CASSPMDRGHTDTQYF
CDR3 DNA: TGTGCCAGCAGCCCTATGGACAGGGGGCATACAGATACGCAGTATTTT
clone size: -
J gene: TRBJ2-3
V gene: TRBV28
D gene: TRBD1

CDR3 protein: CASSQGPSGDQPQHF
CDR3 DNA: TGTGCCAGCAGCCAAGGACCGTCGGGAGATCAGCCCCAGCATTTT
clone size: -
J gene: TRBJ1-5
V gene: TRBV3-1/TRBV3-2
D gene: -

CDR3 protein: CAISTLLATSTDTQYF
CDR3 DNA: TGTGCCATCAGCACATTACTAGCGACCAGCACAGATACGCAGTATTTT
clone size: once
J gene: TRBJ2-3
V gene: TRBV10-3
D gene: TRBD2

CDR3 protein: CASSPRLAGSSYEQYF
CDR3 DNA: TGTGCCAGCAGCCCCAGACTAGCGGGGAGCTCCTACGAGCAGTACTTC
clone size: once
J gene: TRBJ2-7
V gene: TRBV7-9
D gene: TRBD2

CDR3 protein: CASSSQRRTGANTEAFF
CDR3 DNA: TGTGCCAGCAGTTCCCAGCGACGGACGGGAGCGAACACTGAAGCTTTCTTT
clone size: -
J gene: TRBJ1-1
V gene: TRBV27
D gene: -

CDR3 protein: CASSQVSEQYF
CDR3 DNA: TGTGCCAGCAGCCAAGTCTCGGAGCAGTACTTC
clone size: once
J gene: TRBJ2-7
V gene: TRBV3-1/TRBV3-2
D gene: -

CDR3 protein: CASRPRLALSSYEQYF
CDR3 DNA: TGTGCCAGCCGGCCTCGACTAGCGCTTAGCTCCTACGAGCAGTACTTC
clone size: -
J gene: TRBJ2-7
V gene: TRBV27
D gene: TRBD2

CDR3 protein: CASSFRGSGELFF
CDR3 DNA: TGTGCCAGCAGTTTTCGGGGTTCCGGGGAGCTGTTTTTT
clone size: -
J gene: TRBJ2-2
V gene: TRBV28
D gene: -

CDR3 protein: CATSGDRASSYNEQFF
CDR3 DNA: TGTGCCACCAGTGGTGACAGGGCGAGCTCCTACAATGAGCAGTTCTTC
clone size: -
J gene: TRBJ2-1
V gene: TRBV24-1
D gene: TRBD1

CDR3 protein: CASSLVPAGADTGELFF
CDR3 DNA: TGCGCCAGCAGCTTGGTACCCGCGGGGGCAGACACCGGGGAGCTGTTTTTT
clone size: -
J gene: TRBJ2-2
V gene: TRBV5-1
D gene: -

CDR3 protein: CASSFGDRGSNGYTF
CDR3 DNA: TGTGCCAGCAGCTTTGGGGACAGGGGTTCGAATGGCTACACCTTC
clone size: once
J gene: TRBJ1-2
V gene: TRBV7-2
D gene: TRBD1

CDR3 protein: CASSYRGATDTQYF
CDR3 DNA: TGCGCCAGCAGCTACAGGGGGGCGACAGATACGCAGTATTTT
clone size: -
J gene: TRBJ2-3
V gene: TRBV5-1
D gene: TRBD1

CDR3 protein: CASSPGRAEAFF
CDR3 DNA: TGTGCCAGCAGCCCGGGGAGGGCTGAAGCTTTCTTT
clone size: -
J gene: TRBJ1-1
V gene: TRBV28
D gene: -

CDR3 protein: CASSLSAYRGQNNEQFF
CDR3 DNA: TGTGCCAGCAGTTTATCCGCTTACAGGGGGCAAAACAATGAGCAGTTCTTC
clone size: -
J gene: TRBJ2-1
V gene: TRBV28
D gene: TRBD1

CDR3 protein: CAWRTGPNTEAFF
CDR3 DNA: TGTGCCTGGAGGACAGGGCCGAACACTGAAGCTTTCTTT
clone size: -
J gene: TRBJ1-1
V gene: TRBV30
D gene: TRBD1

CDR3 protein: CASSQDRTGTGNTIYF
CDR3 DNA: TGCGCCAGCAGCCAAGACCGGACAGGGACTGGAAACACCATATATTTT
clone size: -
J gene: TRBJ1-3
V gene: TRBV4-3
D gene: TRBD1

CDR3 protein: CASSPVTGGSYEQYF
CDR3 DNA: TGTGCCAGCTCACCCGTCACGGGGGGCTCCTACGAGCAGTACTTC
clone size: -
J gene: TRBJ2-7
V gene: TRBV18
D gene: TRBD2

CDR3 protein: CASSSRRGVYEQYF
CDR3 DNA: TGTGCCAGCAGCTCAAGACGGGGGGTCTACGAGCAGTACTTC
clone size: once
J gene: TRBJ2-7
V gene: TRBV7-9
D gene: TRBD2

CDR3 protein: CASSLTTGLSYEQYF
CDR3 DNA: TGTGCCAGCAGCCTAACAACAGGGTTGTCCTACGAGCAGTACTTC
clone size: -
J gene: TRBJ2-7
V gene: TRBV5-5
D gene: -

CDR3 protein: CASSADRGVTEAFF
CDR3 DNA: TGTGCCAGCTCAGCTGACAGGGGGGTCACTGAAGCTTTCTTT
clone size: -
J gene: TRBJ1-1
V gene: TRBV18
D gene: TRBD1

CDR3 protein: CSASSRASNQPQHF
CDR3 DNA: TGCAGTGCTAGTAGCAGGGCTAGCAATCAGCCCCAGCATTTT
clone size: -
J gene: TRBJ1-5
V gene: TRBV20-1
D gene: -

CDR3 protein: CASSWRPGQAMNTEAFF
CDR3 DNA: TGTGCCAGCAGCTGGAGGCCGGGACAGGCTATGAACACTGAAGCTTTCTTT
clone size: -
J gene: TRBJ1-1
V gene: TRBV5-4
D gene: TRBD1

CDR3 protein: CASSLFGTSSSYEQYF
CDR3 DNA: TGTGCCAGCAGCTTGTTCGGAACTAGCAGTTCCTACGAGCAGTACTTC
clone size: -
J gene: TRBJ2-7
V gene: TRBV7-2
D gene: -

CDR3 protein: CASTPQGIEGYTF
CDR3 DNA: TGTGCCAGCACCCCTCAGGGGATTGAGGGCTACACCTTC
clone size: -
J gene: TRBJ1-2
V gene: TRBV18
D gene: -

CDR3 protein: CASPGPTGVNEQFF
CDR3 DNA: TGTGCCAGCCCGGGGCCTACAGGGGTAAATGAGCAGTTCTTC
clone size: once
J gene: TRBJ2-1
V gene: TRBV7-9
D gene: TRBD1

CDR3 protein: CASRPGTAGANVLTF
CDR3 DNA: TGTGCCAGCAGGCCGGGGACAGCTGGGGCCAACGTCCTGACTTTC
clone size: -
J gene: TRBJ2-6
V gene: TRBV27
D gene: TRBD1